A selection of T cell receptor beta chains follows, all from one sample in a study of technical replicates of blood from several donors. TCRdb keeps only in-frame clones here, not all; method: immunoSEQ multiplex PCR. This sample carries 80,000 to 100,000 clones, approximately 96% of them seen once, and the ten largest clones take approximately 0.38%. The specimen sequenced was T cells isolated from PBMCs. These receptors all stem from a human donor in good health. CDR3s include the opening cysteine and the closing phenylalanine or tryptophan. Each record gives: clone size, V gene, J gene, CDR3 protein. Expanded clones get a size class; other rows say once, few or many, or leave the size out.

NA	TRBV9	TRBJ2-2	CASSGVATTGELFF
NA	TRBV28	TRBJ1-4	CASRLNRGLREKLFF
NA	TRBV21-1	TRBJ2-7	CASSKESVEGAPYEQYF
NA	TRBV10-3	TRBJ1-4	CAISGDRGEKLFF
NA	TRBV9	TRBJ2-1	CASSVESSYNEQFF
once	TRBV29-1	TRBJ2-7	CSVGTPDSYEQYF
NA	TRBV5-1	TRBJ1-4	CASSLQGQNEKLFF
NA	TRBV7-9	TRBJ2-7	CASSSTSYEQYF
NA	TRBV27	TRBJ2-3	CASSPLGEGADTQYF
NA	TRBV6-5	TRBJ2-7	CASSKGRGLYEQYF
NA	TRBV29-1	TRBJ2-1	CSVLFSGRAPSEQFF
NA	TRBV10-1	TRBJ2-1	CASSLAGIGNEQFF